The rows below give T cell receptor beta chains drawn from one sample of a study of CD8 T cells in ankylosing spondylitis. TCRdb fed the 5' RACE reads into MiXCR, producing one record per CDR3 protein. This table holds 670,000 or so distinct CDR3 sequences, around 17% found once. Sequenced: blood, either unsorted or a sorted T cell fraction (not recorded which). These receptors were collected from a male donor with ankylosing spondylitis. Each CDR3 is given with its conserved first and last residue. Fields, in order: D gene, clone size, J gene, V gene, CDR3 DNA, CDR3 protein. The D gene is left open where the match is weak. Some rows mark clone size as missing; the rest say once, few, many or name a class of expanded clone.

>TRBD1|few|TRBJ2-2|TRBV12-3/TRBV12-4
TGTGCCAGCAGTGGGACAGGGGTACCCGGGGAGCTGTTTTTT
CASSGTGVPGELFF
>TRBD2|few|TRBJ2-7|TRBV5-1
TGCGCCAGCAGCCATCTGGGGCTAGCGGAAAACTCCTACGAGCAGTACTTC
CASSHLGLAENSYEQYF
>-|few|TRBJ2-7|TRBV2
TGTGCCAGCAGTAGGGGGGATGGTTCCTACGAGCAGTACTTC
CASSRGDGSYEQYF
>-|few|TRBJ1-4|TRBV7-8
TGTGCCAGCAGCTTAGTCCCGACAGCAACTAATGAAAAACTGTTTTTT
CASSLVPTATNEKLFF
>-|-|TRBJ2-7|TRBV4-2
TGTGCCAGCAGCCTGGGGGATGGACAAGCCTACGAGCAGTACTTC
CASSLGDGQAYEQYF
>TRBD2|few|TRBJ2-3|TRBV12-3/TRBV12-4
TGTGCCAGCAATCGAAACGGAGCGGGAAGCACAGATACGCAGTATTTT
CASNRNGAGSTDTQYF
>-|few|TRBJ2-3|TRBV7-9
TGTGCCAGCAGCCCCACGGACCAAAGGGGAGATACGCAGTATTTT
CASSPTDQRGDTQYF
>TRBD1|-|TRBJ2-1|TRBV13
TGTGCCAGCAGCTCTGGACAGGGCTATTTCGAGCAGTTCTTC
CASSSGQGYFEQFF
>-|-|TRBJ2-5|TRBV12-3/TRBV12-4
TGTGCCAGCAGCCGAGGGTCAGCGGCGGCGGTCCAAGAGACCCAGTACTTC
CASSRGSAAAVQETQYF
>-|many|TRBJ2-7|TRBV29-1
TGCAGCGTTGACCAGGCCCACGAGCAGTACTTC
CSVDQAHEQYF
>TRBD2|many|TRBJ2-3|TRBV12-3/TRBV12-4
TGTGCCAGCAGTTTACGGCTAGCGGGAGGGAGCACAGATACGCAGTATTTT
CASSLRLAGGSTDTQYF
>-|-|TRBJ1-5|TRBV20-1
TGCAGTGCCGCACAGACGAGCAATCAGCCCCAGCATTTT
CSAAQTSNQPQHF
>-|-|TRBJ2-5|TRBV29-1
TGCAGCGTTGGTGGCCATAAAGAGACCCAGTACTTC
CSVGGHKETQYF
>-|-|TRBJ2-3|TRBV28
TGTGCCAGCAGGGGACTGGGTGGCACAGATACGCAGTATTTT
CASRGLGGTDTQYF
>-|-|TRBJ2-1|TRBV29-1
TGCAGCGTTGAAGACTTCTCCTACAATGAGCAGTTCTTC
CSVEDFSYNEQFF
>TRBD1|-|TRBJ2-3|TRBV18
TGTGCCAGCTCACTTCTACAGGGGGCAGATACGCAGTATTTT
CASSLLQGADTQYF
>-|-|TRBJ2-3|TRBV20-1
TGCAGTGCTCTAGGGGTGGGGGGTTCCCCAAGCATAGATACGCAGTATTTT
CSALGVGGSPSIDTQYF
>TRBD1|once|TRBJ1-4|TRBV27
TGTGCCAGCAGACAGGGGGCTTTGACTAATGAAAAACTGTTTTTT
CASRQGALTNEKLFF
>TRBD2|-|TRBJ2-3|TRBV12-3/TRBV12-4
TGTGCCAGCAGTTTATCGGCGGGAGTGTTAGATACGCAGTATTTT
CASSLSAGVLDTQYF
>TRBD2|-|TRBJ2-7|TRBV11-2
TGTGCCAGCAGCGAACCGGGACTAGTACGCTACGAGCAGTACTTC
CASSEPGLVRYEQYF
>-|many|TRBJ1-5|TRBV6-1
TGTGCCAGCAGTGAAACTCGGAGCAATCAGCCCCAGCATTTT
CASSETRSNQPQHF
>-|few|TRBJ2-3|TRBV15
TGTGCCACCAGCAGAGAGGGATTAGCGTCGAGCACAGATACGCAGTATTTT
CATSREGLASSTDTQYF
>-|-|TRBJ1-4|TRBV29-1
TGCAGCGTTGAAGACACGGAAAAACTGTTTTTT
CSVEDTEKLFF
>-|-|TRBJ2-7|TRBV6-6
TGTGCCAGCAGTCTCGACAGCCGGTACGAGCAGTACTTC
CASSLDSRYEQYF
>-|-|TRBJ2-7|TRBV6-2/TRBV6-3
TGTGCCAGCAGTTACTCCTGGAATGCCTCCTACGAGCAGTACTTC
CASSYSWNASYEQYF
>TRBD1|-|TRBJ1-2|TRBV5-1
TGCGCCAGCAGCGTAAGACAGGGTGATGGCTACACCTTC
CASSVRQGDGYTF
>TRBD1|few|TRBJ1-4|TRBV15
TGTGCCACCAGCAGAGATGGACAGGGGGCGCGTGAAAAACTGTTTTTT
CATSRDGQGAREKLFF
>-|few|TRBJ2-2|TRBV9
TGTGCCAGCAGCGGGTTCACCGGGGAGCTGTTTTTT
CASSGFTGELFF
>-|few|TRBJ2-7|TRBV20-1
TGCAGTGCGCAAAGGCACGATGGGGGGCGGGCTTACGAGCAGTACTTC
CSAQRHDGGRAYEQYF
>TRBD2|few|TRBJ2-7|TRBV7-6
TGTGCCAGCAACGGCCCAAGACTTAGCGGGGGACACTCCTACGAGCAGTACTTC
CASNGPRLSGGHSYEQYF
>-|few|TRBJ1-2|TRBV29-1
TGCAGCGTGGAGATCCCGGATGTTAACTATGGCTACACCTTC
CSVEIPDVNYGYTF
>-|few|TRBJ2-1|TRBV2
TGTGCCAGCAGTGAAGAGGGGCTCGCTAGCTCCTACAATGAGCAGTTCTTC
CASSEEGLASSYNEQFF
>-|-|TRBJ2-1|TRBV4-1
TGCGCCAGCAGCCTAGAGGGGCATACGGGCGATGAGCAGTTCTTC
CASSLEGHTGDEQFF
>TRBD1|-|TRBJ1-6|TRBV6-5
TGTGCCAGCATTACCCCGGGACAGGGCAATTCACCCCTCCACTTT
CASITPGQGNSPLHF
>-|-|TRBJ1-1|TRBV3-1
TGTGCCAGCAGCCAGATCCAGGGAGGCACTGAAGCTTTCTTT
CASSQIQGGTEAFF
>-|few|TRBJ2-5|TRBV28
TGTGCCAGCAGTTTGTCGGCTGCCAGTACCTTACAAGAGACCCAGTACTTC
CASSLSAASTLQETQYF
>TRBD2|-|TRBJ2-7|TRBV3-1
TGTGCCAGCAGCCAAGGAACAGGTGGACTAGCGAGATCCTACGAGCAGTACTTC
CASSQGTGGLARSYEQYF